The 27 T cell receptor beta chains in this list originate from one sample, sequenced in a study of prognosis after radiotherapy for stage I lung cancer. Researchers used two-round multiplex PCR to amplify TCR beta CDR3 starting from genomic DNA. Primers specific to each TRBV and TRBJ gene were used in first-round PCR. MiXCR, applied by TCRdb to the multiplex PCR reads, yields one record per CDR3 protein. This table holds around 19,000 distinct CDR3 sequences, 45% to 55% found once. The material was PBMCs, obtained before or after stereotactic body radiation therapy (not recorded which). The receptors shown here come from a donor over 45 with non-small cell lung cancer.

The V call is TRBV28, the J call TRBJ2-7; TRBD2 is a possible D gene (5 bases). The V gene lost 7 bases and the J gene lost 5 bases, with 12 bases spanning the gap. Germline V CDR1 and CDR2: MDHEN, SYDVKM. CDR3 length: 12 residues. DNA of the CDR3: TGTGCCAGCATCTTATGGCGGGACGAGCAGTACTTC. It translates to CASILWRDEQYF.

The chain carries TRBV6-2 or TRBV6-3 and TRBJ2-7; no firm D call. This CDR3 has 14 residues. Trimming took 6 bases from V and 2 from J, leaving 14 bases between them. The V gene's germline CDR1 is MNHEY and CDR2 SVGEGT. CDR3: CASSSPQAAYEQYF. The CDR3, as DNA: TGTGCCAGCAGCTCTCCCCAAGCCGCCTACGAGCAGTACTTC.

The chain combines TRBV7-2 with TRBJ2-2, with D possibly TRBD1 on 5 matching bases. The CDR3 has 14 amino acids. V gave up 6 bases and J gave up 4 bases, with 12 bases separating them. The germline gives CDR1 SGHTA, CDR2 FQGNSA. The CDR3 nucleotides read TGTGCCAGCAGAAATCCAGGGTCCACCGGGGAGCTGTTTTTT. Protein: CASRNPGSTGELFF.

A remark on this clonotype: This sequence is one base from a far larger clone and is likely a read error. The V and J genes are TRBV11-2 and TRBJ2-7; TRBD1 matches at 10 bases. Germline V lookup: CDR1 SGHAT, CDR2 FQNNGV. CDR3 length: 15 amino acids. The CDR3 DNA follows: TGTGCCATCAGCGACACCTCGGGACAGGGGAGCGAGCAGTACTTC. It is translated as CAISDTSGQGSEQYF.

This clonotype was seen at least ten times. The chain combines TRBV12-3 or TRBV12-4 with TRBJ2-5; possible D gene TRBD1, 6 bases. The length of the CDR3 is 14 residues. V shed 2 bases and J shed 5 bases, with 12 bases lying between them. CDR3 nucleotide sequence: TGTGCCAGCAGTTTAAGGGGGATCGGTGAGACCCAGTACTTC. Its protein product is CASSLRGIGETQYF.

In this sample, this clonotype turned up many times. The rearrangement uses TRBV28 and TRBJ2-3; tentatively, D is TRBD2 (6 bases). Looked up from germline, CDR1 is MDHEN and CDR2 is SYDVKM. The CDR3 consists of 15 residues. The V gene lost 4 bases and the J gene lost 3 bases, with 14 bases spanning the gap. CDR3 amino acids: CASSSRLVGTDTQYF. DNA of the CDR3: TGTGCCAGCAGTTCCCGACTAGTAGGGACAGATACGCAGTATTTT.

As for this clonotype: A read error may be the cause here, since a much bigger clone is one base away. CDR3 amino acids: CASTLEMGTGELFF. DNA for the CDR3: TGTGCCAGCACATTGGAAATGGGCACCGGGGAGCTGTTTTTT. The genes are TRBV6-4 and TRBJ2-2; no clear D gene. The CDR3 covers 14 residues. With 7 bases removed from V and 4 bases from J, the gap between germline ends came to 13 bases. The germline CDR1 and CDR2 sequences are MRHNA and SNTAGT.

The sample holds many counts of this clonotype. The chain couples TRBV7-9 to TRBJ1-2, with D perhaps TRBD1 (6 bases). Between the trimmed V and J ends, which lost 5 bases and 3 bases, there was a span of 16 bases. Germline V gives CDR1 SEHNR, CDR2 FQNEAQ (reference sequence). The CDR3 extends over 15 amino acids. CDR3 in amino acids: CASSTDRTRYYGYTF. CDR3 nucleotide sequence: TGTGCCAGCAGCACCGACAGGACCCGCTACTATGGCTACACCTTC.

This clonotype was recorded many times. The gene calls are TRBV7-9 and TRBJ2-2; the D is unclear. Trimming took 7 bases from V and 5 from J, leaving 11 bases between them. Germline values: CDR1 SEHNR, CDR2 FQNEAQ (reference sequence). This CDR3 has 13 amino acids. The CDR3 sequence is CASNQIGTGELFF. CDR3 DNA sequence: TGTGCCAGCAACCAGATTGGTACCGGGGAGCTGTTTTTT. The complete variable domain, with remaining parts taken from reference TRBV7-9 and TRBJ2-2, reads DTGVSQNPRHKITKRGQNVTFRCDPISEHNRLYWYRQTLGQGPEFLTYFQNEAQLEKSRLLSDRFSAERPKGSFSTLEIQRTEQGDSAMYLCASNQIGTGELFFGEGSRLTVL.

V is TRBV28 and J is TRBJ1-1; maybe TRBD1 (6 bases). Germline V CDR1 and CDR2: MDHEN, SYDVKM. V was pared by 5 bases and J by 5 bases, with 18 bases between. CDR3 length equals 15 residues. The CDR3 is CASSLAVTRGTEAFF. In DNA form, the CDR3 reads TGTGCCAGCAGTCTAGCAGTGACAAGGGGGACTGAAGCTTTCTTT.

To note about this clonotype: Compared with germline, one end of the junction differs, possibly owing to a read error. The V gene is TRBV19, the J gene TRBJ1-5; a weak D match, TRBD1 (6 bases). The CDR3 runs 15 residues. The germline V gene encodes CDR1 LNHDA and CDR2 SQIVND (reference sequence). CDR3: CAGSADGQINQPQHF. CDR3 bases: TGTGCCGGTAGTGCCGACGGACAGATCAATCAGCCCCAGCATTTT.

Many counts were recorded for this clonotype. The chain carries TRBV5-1 and TRBJ2-1; 14 bases agree with TRBD2. The length of the CDR3 is 16 residues. CDR1 and CDR2 from the germline V gene are SGHRS and YFSETQ. V lost 3 bases and J lost 7; bases outside the gene matches: 6. The CDR3 region is CASSSGLAGVGNEQFF. Here the CDR3 DNA reads TGCGCCAGCAGCTCGGGACTAGCGGGAGTTGGTAATGAGCAGTTCTTC.

The chain is built from TRBV10-3 and TRBJ2-3; TRBD2 matches at 12 bases. The CDR3 sequence is 15 residues long. The V gene's germline CDR1 is ENHRY and CDR2 SYGVKD. After removal of 6 bases from V and 4 bases from J, the junction contained 5 bases not matched to a gene. The CDR3 is CAIRPSGREADTQYF. The CDR3 nucleotides read TGTGCCATCAGACCTAGCGGGAGGGAAGCAGATACGCAGTATTTT.

With regard to this clonotype: The germline gene is not matched at one end of the junction; a read error may be the cause. The chain couples TRBV3-1 to TRBJ2-7, with D perhaps matching TRBD2 (5 bases). CDR3 size: 15 residues. Germline CDR1 is LGHDT and CDR2 is YNNKEL (reference sequence). CDR3 coding DNA: TGTGCCAACAGCCAAGACACTTCTAGCTTCTACGAGCAGTACTTC. Its protein is CANSQDTSSFYEQYF.

This clonotype was seen many times. The genes are TRBV7-2 and TRBJ2-5; D unresolved. CDR1 is SGHTA and CDR2 is FQGNSA in the germline V gene. The CDR3 runs 14 residues. The germline V and J ends were trimmed by 3 bases and 7 bases, with 15 bases remaining between them. This CDR3 is CASSFRSSIATQYF. DNA of the CDR3: TGTGCCAGCAGCTTTCGCTCCTCTATTGCGACCCAGTACTTC.

V and J are TRBV28 and TRBJ2-1; perhaps D is TRBD1 or TRBD2 (5 bases each). Trimming cost V 6 bases and J 4 bases, with 16 bases left between them. Germline lookup yields CDR1 MDHEN and CDR2 SYDVKM. The CDR3 sequence is 15 residues long. This CDR3 is CASRYRGTDYNEQFF. The CDR3 DNA is TGTGCCAGCAGGTATAGAGGGACGGATTACAATGAGCAGTTCTTC. The entire variable domain, with the rest obtained from reference TRBV28 and TRBJ2-1, is as follows: DVKVTQSSRYLVKRTGEKVFLECVQDMDHENMFWYRQDPGLGLRLIYFSYDVKMKEKGDIPEGYSVSREKKERFSLILESASTNQTSMYLCASRYRGTDYNEQFFGPGTRLTVL.

Remarks on this clonotype: The likely explanation is a read error, given a far larger clone one base away. V usage is TRBV11-1 and J usage is TRBJ2-1; D is ambiguous. Looked up from germline, CDR1 is SGHAT and CDR2 is FQDESV (reference sequence). V lost 5 bases and J 6 bases, leaving 11 bases between the germline ends. The CDR3 is made up of 13 amino acids. Here the CDR3 reads CASSEVEGNEQFF. The DNA for the CDR3 is TGTGCCAGCAGCGAGGTAGAAGGCAATGAGCAGTTCTTC.

On this clonotype itself: This clone may be a read error of a much larger clone one base away. This chain links TRBV27 with TRBJ2-7, with 9 bases identical to TRBD2. The CDR3 totals 16 residues. Germline lookup yields CDR1 MNHEY and CDR2 SMNVEV (reference sequence). Here the CDR3 reads CAGRLGREGLVYEQYF. The CDR3 region has the DNA TGTGCCGGCAGGCTAGGGCGGGAGGGCCTAGTTTACGAGCAGTACTTC.

This chain joins TRBV19 and TRBJ2-7; tentatively, D is TRBD2 (6 bases). Germline loops: CDR1 LNHDA, CDR2 SQIVND (reference sequence). The CDR3 contains 13 residues. V lost 1 base and J 4 bases, leaving 8 bases between the germline ends. The CDR3 region has the DNA TGTGCCAGTAGTATAGGACTAGATTACGAGCAGTACTTC. Translating gives CASSIGLDYEQYF.

Regarding this clonotype: The junction departs from germline at one end; a sequencing error may be responsible. The chain recombines TRBV28 with TRBJ1-6; TRBD1 might be the D (6 bases). Germline assignment: CDR1 MDHEN and CDR2 SYDVKM. The CDR3 extends over 14 amino acids. The CDR3 region has the DNA TGTGCCAGCAGACTGACAGGTGCGGGCTCACACCTCCACTTT. It is translated as CASRLTGAGSHLHF.

The chain couples TRBV18 to TRBJ2-3, with a tentative D call TRBD2 (5 bases). The CDR3 sequence is 11 residues long. Trimming stripped 3 bases from V and 9 bases from J, with 7 bases between. CDR1 is KGHSH and CDR2 is LQKENI in the germline V gene. The CDR3 loop reads CASSPGETQYF. For the CDR3, the DNA is TGTGCCAGCTCACCCGGGGAGACGCAGTATTTT.

By proportion, this clonotype is medium-sized. The rearrangement uses TRBV6-5 and TRBJ2-7; 7 bases match TRBD2. This CDR3 is 17 amino acids long. After removal of 4 bases from V and 3 bases from J, the junction contained 15 bases not matched to a gene. The germline CDR1 and CDR2 sequences are MNHEY and SVGAGI. This CDR3 is CASSSLARGESFYEQYF. The CDR3 nucleotides are TGTGCCAGCAGTTCACTGGCCCGGGGGGAGTCTTTCTACGAGCAGTACTTC.

This sequence joins TRBV5-1 and TRBJ2-7; TRBD2 matches 8 bases. Germline-derived CDR1 and CDR2 are SGHRS and YFSETQ. Trimming at V came to 3 bases and at J to 6 bases, leaving 17 bases not matched to a gene. The CDR3 spans 17 residues. The CDR3 region is CASSWDYREGFSGEQYF. The DNA of the CDR3 is TGCGCCAGCAGCTGGGACTATCGGGAGGGCTTTTCAGGCGAGCAGTACTTC.

This clonotype was observed at least ten times. CDR3 nucleotides: TGTGCCAGCAGCCGGGAATCTGGGGCCAACGTCCTGACTTTC. Translation: CASSRESGANVLTF. This chain connects TRBV5-4 to TRBJ2-6, with TRBD2 as a possible D gene (5 bases). Germline loops: CDR1 SGHNT, CDR2 YYREEE (reference sequence). This CDR3 is 14 amino acids long. V was clipped by 4 bases and J by 1 base, with 6 bases between them.

The rearrangement uses TRBV11-2 and TRBJ2-3, with a tentative D call TRBD1 (5 bases). Germline V CDR1 and CDR2: SGHAT, FQNNGV. The CDR3 runs 12 residues. The ends were cut back, 1 base at V and 11 bases at J, with 10 bases in the middle. DNA of the CDR3: TGTGCCAGCAGCTTAGCGCCAGGGCTGCAGTATTTT. It is translated as CASSLAPGLQYF. Full variable domain (missing parts from reference TRBV11-2 and TRBJ2-3): EAGVAQSPRYKIIEKRQSVAFWCNPISGHATLYWYQQILGQGPKLLIQFQNNGVVDDSQLPKDRFSAERLKGVDSTLKIQPAKLEDSAVYLCASSLAPGLQYFGPGTRLTVL.

On this clonotype: A far more abundant clone sits one base away, making this likely a read error. V usage is TRBV6-4 and J usage is TRBJ2-1; possible D gene TRBD2, 8 bases. The DNA end is a closer match to TRBJ2-7, so the J assignment may be wrong. Germline V gene data show CDR1 as MRHNA and CDR2 as SNTAGT. The CDR3 contains 16 residues. CDR3 sequence reads: CASSKNPGLGGHEQYF. The DNA for the CDR3 is TGTGCCAGCAGTAAAAACCCGGGACTAGGGGGCCACGAGCAGTACTTC.

This clonotype was seen a single time. This probably arose from a read error, given a far larger clone one base away. J is TRBJ2-2 and V is TRBV6-1, with a weak D call TRBD1 (5 bases). The length of the CDR3 is 14 residues. V lost 3 bases and J lost 4, with 9 bases in between. The germline V gene has CDR1 MNHNS and CDR2 SASEGT. DNA for the CDR3: TGTGCCAGCAGTGAGCGGACAATCACCGGGGAGCTGTTTTTT. This encodes CASSERTITGELFF.